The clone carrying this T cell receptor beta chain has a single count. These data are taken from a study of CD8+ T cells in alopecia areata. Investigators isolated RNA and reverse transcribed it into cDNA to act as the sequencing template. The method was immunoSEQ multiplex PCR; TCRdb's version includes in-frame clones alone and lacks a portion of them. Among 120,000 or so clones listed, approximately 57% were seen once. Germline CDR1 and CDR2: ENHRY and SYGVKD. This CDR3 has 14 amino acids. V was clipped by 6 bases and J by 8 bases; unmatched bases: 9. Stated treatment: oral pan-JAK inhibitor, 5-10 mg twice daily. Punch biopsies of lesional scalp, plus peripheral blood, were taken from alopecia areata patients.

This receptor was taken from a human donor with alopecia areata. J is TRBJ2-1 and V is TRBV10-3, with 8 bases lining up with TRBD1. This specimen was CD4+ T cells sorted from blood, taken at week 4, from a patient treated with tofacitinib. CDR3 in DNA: TGTGCCATCAGCGATCAGACAGGGGAGGATGAGCAGTTCTTC. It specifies CAISDQTGEDEQFF.